The 6 T cell receptor beta chains below all came from one sample that was sequenced in a study of monozygotic twins with inflammatory bowel disease. TCRdb re-called the 5' RACE reads and catalogs CDR3 proteins one per entry, DNA excluded. This repertoire includes some 160,000 distinct CDR3 sequences. Sequencing input: blood. These receptors came from a human donor with ulcerative colitis or Crohn's disease, or a healthy co-twin of an affected twin (not recorded which).

This chain uses TRBV5-1 with TRBJ1-5; as DNA is missing, the TRBD1 call by TCRdb cannot be tested. Germline V gives CDR1 SGHRS, CDR2 YFSETQ. The CDR3 covers 15 residues. The CDR3 sequence: CASSPGTFSNQPQHF. Full variable domain (outside the CDR3, taken from reference TRBV5-1 and TRBJ1-5): KAGVTQTPRYLIKTRGQQVTLSCSPISGHRSVSWYQQTPGQGLQFLFEYFSETQRNKGNFPGRFSGRQFSNSRSEMNVSTLELGDSALYLCASSPGTFSNQPQHFGDGTRLSIL.

The chain recombines TRBV3-1 with TRBJ1-4; the TRBD1 assignment by TCRdb is unverifiable without DNA. Per the germline V gene, CDR1 is LGHDT and CDR2 is YNNKEL (reference sequence). The CDR3 covers 16 residues. CDR3 loop: CASSHNPGQLNEKLFF.

This chain links TRBV29-1 with TRBJ2-5. Germline CDR1 SQVTM, CDR2 ANQGSEA. The CDR3 has 12 residues. The CDR3: CSVEDRQETQYF.

The CDR3 spells CASNGGRNSPLHF. This chain connects TRBV7-9 to TRBJ1-6. Germline loops: CDR1 SEHNR, CDR2 FQNEAQ (reference sequence). CDR3 length: 13 amino acids.

The chain recombines TRBV7-2 with TRBJ2-1; TCRdb's D call of TRBD1 is untestable without DNA. The CDR3 extends over 14 amino acids. CDR1 SGHTA and CDR2 FQGNSA come from the germline V gene. The CDR3 is CASSLDGGGREQFF.

The chain has TRBV29-1 and TRBJ1-2. CDR1 SQVTM and CDR2 ANQGSEA come from the germline V gene. The CDR3 extends over 11 amino acids. The CDR3 reads CSVVVNYGYTF.